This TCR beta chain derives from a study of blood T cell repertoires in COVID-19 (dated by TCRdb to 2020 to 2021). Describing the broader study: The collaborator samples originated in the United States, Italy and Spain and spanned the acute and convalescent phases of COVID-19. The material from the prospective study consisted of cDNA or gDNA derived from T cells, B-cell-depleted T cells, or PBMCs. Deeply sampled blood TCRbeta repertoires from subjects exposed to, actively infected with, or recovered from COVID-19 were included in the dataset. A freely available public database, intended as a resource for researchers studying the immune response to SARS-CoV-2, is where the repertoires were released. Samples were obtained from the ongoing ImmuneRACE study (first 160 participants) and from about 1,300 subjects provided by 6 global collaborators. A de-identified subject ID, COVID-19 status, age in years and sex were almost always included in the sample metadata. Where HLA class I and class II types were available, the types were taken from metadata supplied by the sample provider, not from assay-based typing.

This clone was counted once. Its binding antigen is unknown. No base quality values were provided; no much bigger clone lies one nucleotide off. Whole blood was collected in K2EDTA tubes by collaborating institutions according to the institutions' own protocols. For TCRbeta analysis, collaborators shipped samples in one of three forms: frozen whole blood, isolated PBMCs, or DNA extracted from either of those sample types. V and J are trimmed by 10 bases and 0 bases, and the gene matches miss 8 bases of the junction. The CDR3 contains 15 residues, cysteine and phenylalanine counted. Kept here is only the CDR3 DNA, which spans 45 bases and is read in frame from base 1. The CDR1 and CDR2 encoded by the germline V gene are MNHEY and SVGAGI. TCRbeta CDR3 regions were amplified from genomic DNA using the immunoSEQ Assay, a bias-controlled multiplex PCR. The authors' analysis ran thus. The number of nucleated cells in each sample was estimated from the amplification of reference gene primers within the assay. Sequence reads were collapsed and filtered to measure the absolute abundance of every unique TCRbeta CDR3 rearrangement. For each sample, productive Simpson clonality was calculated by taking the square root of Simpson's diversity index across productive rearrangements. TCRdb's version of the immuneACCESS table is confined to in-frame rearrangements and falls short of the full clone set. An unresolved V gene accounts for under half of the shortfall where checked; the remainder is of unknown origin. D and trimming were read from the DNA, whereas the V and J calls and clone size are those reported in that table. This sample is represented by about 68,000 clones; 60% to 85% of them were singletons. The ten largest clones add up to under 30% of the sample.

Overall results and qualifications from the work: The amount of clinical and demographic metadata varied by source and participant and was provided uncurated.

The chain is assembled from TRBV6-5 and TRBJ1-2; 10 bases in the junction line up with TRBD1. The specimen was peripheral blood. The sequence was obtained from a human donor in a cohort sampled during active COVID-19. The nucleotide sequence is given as TGTGCCATCAAGACAGGGGGCGAAACTAACTATGGCTACACCTTC. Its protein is CAIKTGGETNYGYTF.